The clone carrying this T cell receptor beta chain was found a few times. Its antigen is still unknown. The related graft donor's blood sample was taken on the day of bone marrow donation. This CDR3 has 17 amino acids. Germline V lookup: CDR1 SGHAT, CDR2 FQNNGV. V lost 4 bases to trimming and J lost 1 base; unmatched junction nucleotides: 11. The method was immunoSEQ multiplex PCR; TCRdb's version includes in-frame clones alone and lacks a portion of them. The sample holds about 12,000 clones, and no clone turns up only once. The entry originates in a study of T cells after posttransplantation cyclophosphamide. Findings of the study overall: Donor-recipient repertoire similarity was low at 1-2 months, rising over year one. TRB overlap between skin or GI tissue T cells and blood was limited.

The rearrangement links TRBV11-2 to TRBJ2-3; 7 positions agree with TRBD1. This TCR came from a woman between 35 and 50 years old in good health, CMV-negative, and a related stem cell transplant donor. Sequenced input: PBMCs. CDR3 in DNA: TGTGCCAGCAGCTCAGGAAGGGACAGCCTACGCACAGATACGCAGTATTTT. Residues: CASSSGRDSLRTDTQYF.